This T cell receptor beta chain was identified during a study of cytomegalovirus exposure and HLA in healthy donors listed by TCRdb under 2017. For the study in its entirety: According to an earlier analysis of around 600 of the donors, some 180 million T cells yielded 90 million to 140 million unique TCR beta sequences and about 300 Gb of sequence data. An early release that covered roughly 600 HLA-typed donors contained approximately 290 gigabases of sequencing data and around 85 million unique TCR sequences. Of the 398 genotyped donors, roughly 85% fell in the genetic ancestry cluster associated with self-reported Caucasian donors. The study aimed to test whether cataloging public T cell receptors could reveal signatures of past pathogen exposure. The study used immunosequencing to profile the T cell repertoires of around 600 subjects and linked those repertoires to cytomegalovirus serostatus. Along with the approximately 700-subject first cohort, a separate validation cohort of over 90 different subjects was used. The study combined high-throughput TCR immunosequencing, statistical association of individual TCRs with disease status, and machine learning to predict cytomegalovirus infection status. A later analysis re-analyzed previously published TCR beta repertoires from approximately 700 donors and added high-resolution HLA genotyping to study TCR occurrence patterns. In the later analysis, no new phenotypic data were used to find candidate immune exposures; instead, reliance was placed on TCR beta sequences and their occurrence across donors. To decide whether each TCR beta V gene segment behaved as functional or pseudogenic, an earlier analysis of fewer than 750 of the donors relied on high-throughput TCR beta sequencing. Donor age, sex, ethnicity and CMV serostatus were compiled together with the repertoire data. Genome-wide SNP genotypes for about three fifths of the roughly 670 donors were used in a later genetic analysis, which treated that subset as a discovery cohort. All discovery cohort repertoires had been generated on a single sequencing platform. Class I and class II HLA loci were covered by the typing at four-digit resolution. Typing coverage differed by locus: A, B, C, DRB1 and DQB1 were typed in about 620-630 donors, DQA1 in 500 to 550, DPA1 in 600 to 610, and DPB1 in 472. Several DR-DQ haplotypes were handled as single units for association and clustering because linkage in the cohort was strong. Across approximately 400 genotyped donors of the cohort, an average of about 240,000 unique TCR beta nucleotide sequences per donor were sequenced, and 15% to 20% of those sequences were non-productive.

Looking up the germline V gene (reference sequence) yields CDR1 SEHNR and CDR2 FQNEAQ. V drops 6 bases and J drops 4 bases, leaving 7 bases in between. There are 12 amino acids in the CDR3, from cysteine to phenylalanine inclusive. Left in the record is the CDR3 DNA by itself, 36 bases read in frame from the first base. The library was obtained by the immunoSEQ multiplex PCR assay. The multiplex PCR relied on a mix of 60 forward primers for TCR Vbeta segments and 13 reverse primers for TCR Jbeta segments. The CDR3 region of rearranged TCR beta genes was amplified from genomic DNA with a multiplex PCR assay. The Illumina HiSeq System was used to sequence the amplified TCR beta libraries as 87-base-pair reads. From the authors' description of their analysis: In a later analysis, roughly 80 million unique TCR beta chains were counted across the approximately 640 repertoires, and around 10 million of these chains were shared by at least two donors. Raw reads were error-corrected and collapsed into unique sequences by a nearest-neighbor algorithm in which closely related sequences were merged to remove PCR and sequencing errors. Alignment of CDR3 sequences to IMGT reference sequences was used to assign V, D and J gene segments. Each retained sequence needed at least a six-nucleotide match to both a V gene segment and a J gene segment. A rearrangement was called productive if the CDR3 had no stop codons and remained in frame with V and J, and every other rearrangement was called non-productive. CDR3 was defined by IMGT convention, running from the second conserved V-encoded cysteine to the conserved J-encoded phenylalanine. The earlier analysis of roughly 590 of the donors excluded sequences that lacked an unambiguous match to a single V gene segment. An earlier analysis of 500 to 700 of the donors classified V segments as functional when productive rearrangements were above 56.7% and as segregating when the standard deviation between donors was above 5%. A statistical classification framework was built for diagnosing cytomegalovirus status from the catalog of TCR beta chain sequences. A later analysis assigned V and J genes by comparing TCR nucleotide sequences with IMGT/GENE-DB human TR gene sequences. Using the TCRdist pipeline, a later analysis assigned CDR3 sequences along with most-parsimonious VDJ recombination scenarios. In a later analysis, every TCR beta chain was defined by the combination of its CDR3 amino acid sequence and its V-gene family, and reads without a unique V-gene family were dropped. As a way to deal with suspected cross-contamination and a sequencing artifact, a later analysis dropped nearly 600 nucleotide sequences that were highly shared and had low generation probability. In a later analysis, a clonal expansion index for each public chain was calculated from normalized within-repertoire ranks of inferred template counts. Generation probabilities in a later analysis came from a VDJ recombination model fitted to out-of-frame rearrangements, and those results were checked against IGoR. Hypergeometric tests were used in a later analysis to score TCR-TCR, TCR-HLA and TCR-CMV co-occurrence, with a repertoire-size bias correction applied to the TCR pairs. False discovery rates were estimated in a later analysis by permuting HLA or CMV assignments 20 times. In a later analysis, co-occurring TCRs were grouped using DBSCAN, with TCRdist sequence similarity added in when clustering inside HLA-allele-positive subsets. Repertoires with fewer than 30,000 or more than 120,000 public chains were left out of co-occurrence clustering, as were about 5 repertoires with anomalous nucleotide sharing. The immuneACCESS repertoire file appears here via TCRdb, limited to in-frame rearrangements. These files lack a portion of the clones; in checked studies, under half of the deficit traces to unresolved V genes, and the cause of the others is not known. Clone size and V and J calls were adopted from that table, with D and trimming inferred from the DNA. Here the sample has roughly 130,000 clones; 83% occur a single time. Around 1.2% of the sample belongs to the ten largest clones.

Points the paper makes about the study in general: Compared with the approximately 720-donor mean, donors in an Asian-associated ancestry cluster had fewer N-insertions in productive TCRs, according to a later genetic analysis. In this cohort, only TCR beta chains were sequenced, and detectable features were limited by the absence of alpha or paired-chain data. According to a later analysis, parvovirus B19, influenza, CMV and Epstein-Barr virus appeared linked to several top co-occurrence clusters. In a later analysis, HLA-associated TCR beta chains were found to be more clonally expanded and to have lower generation probabilities than equally common non-associated chains. A cluster of highly shared sequence variants was judged likely to be a technical artifact of the sequencing pipeline. The classifier was reported to diagnose cytomegalovirus status with high specificity and sensitivity in both the original and validation cohorts. Linkage disequilibrium might explain the correlated functional status among segregating V segments, but an unknown experimental factor could not be excluded. Because HLA typing was missing for some donors at each locus, association tests included only the typed subset. At a false discovery rate of 0.05, a later analysis linked about 17,000 TCR beta sequences to specific HLA alleles. Presence/absence analyses assumed roughly uniform sequencing depth across donors, an assumption that may not hold. In a later genetic analysis, a missense DCLRE1C variant was associated with V-gene and J-gene trimming of TCR beta chains, and the association was replicated in an independent cohort. Most TCR sequences were observed very rarely across donors, whereas some public TCRs were present in many individuals. Strong co-occurrence of HLA alleles, especially DR and DQ, made assigning TCR associations to individual alleles difficult. Three of the identified cytomegalovirus-associated TCR beta chains were confirmed in vitro to be specific for cytomegalovirus antigens. CMV serostatus was the only immune exposure information available for the cohort. An earlier analysis of several hundred of the donors showed that most TCR beta V segments appeared in productive rearrangements either about 90% or about 30% of the time, which broadly matched IMGT annotations. Some IMGT-functional V segments, including TRBV6-2 and TRBV6-3, could not be distinguished by the 87-base-pair reads and were therefore excluded. Fewer than 20 rarely observed V segments, including chromosome 9 orphons, were excluded from the earlier analysis of several hundred of the donors because counts were too low. A total of 150 to 200 TCR beta chains were listed by the study as associated with cytomegalovirus. In a later analysis, TCR association rates were found to vary across HLA loci, with the most associated TCRs seen for DRB1 alleles and the fewest for HLA-C alleles. The authors suggested that the approach could potentially be extended to other disease states and immunological phenotypes. A further reported finding was that TCR beta sequences accurately predicted the HLA-A and HLA-B alleles for most subjects in the first cohort. Most CMV-associated TCR beta chains appeared to be HLA-restricted in a later analysis, and the HLA associations seemed to be driven largely by CMV exposure.

This clone was seen just once. The specificity of this receptor is unknown. No much larger clonotype is one base removed from it; base qualities were not supplied. The identical CDR3 is also encoded by other nucleotide sequences in the sample. The cohort consisted of some 670 healthy bone marrow donors. Cohort members were all nominally healthy when sampled, although unrecorded immune exposures were likely present. The donor was CMV seronegative and was included in the group of several hundred seronegative cohort members. Every donor gave a peripheral blood sample, and the peripheral blood mononuclear cells from that sample were used for TCR beta sequencing. Genomic DNA was extracted from the blood cell samples with the Qiagen DNeasy Blood Extraction Kit.

The chain is assembled from TRBV7-9 and TRBJ2-1, with TRBD2 as a weak D call on 6 bases. The TCR was taken from a girl aged 2 to 10 in good health and CMV-seronegative. Material for sequencing was PBMCs. This receptor has the CDR3 CASSRGYNEQFF. The nucleotides read TGTGCCAGCAGTCGGGGGTACAATGAGCAGTTCTTC.